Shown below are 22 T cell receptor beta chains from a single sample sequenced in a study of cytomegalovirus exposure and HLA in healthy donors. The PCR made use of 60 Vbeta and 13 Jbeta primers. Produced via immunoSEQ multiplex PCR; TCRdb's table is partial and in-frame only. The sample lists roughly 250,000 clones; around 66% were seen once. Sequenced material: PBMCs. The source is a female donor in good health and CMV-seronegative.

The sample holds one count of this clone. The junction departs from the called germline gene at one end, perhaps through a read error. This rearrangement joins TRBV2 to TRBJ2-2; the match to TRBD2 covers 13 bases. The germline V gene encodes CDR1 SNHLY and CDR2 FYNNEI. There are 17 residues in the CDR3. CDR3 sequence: CASTWTSGRSFDGDLFF. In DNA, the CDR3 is TGTGCCAGCACCTGGACTAGCGGGAGATCTTTTGACGGGGATCTGTTTTTT.

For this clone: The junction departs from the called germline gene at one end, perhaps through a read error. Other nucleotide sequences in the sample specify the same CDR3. CDR3 in amino acids: CASSPGTLAGGLFGQFF. The CDR3 DNA reads as TGCGCCAGCAGCCCTGGCACACTAGCGGGAGGGCTATTTGGGCAGTTCTTC. This chain connects TRBV14 to TRBJ2-1; 13 nucleotides agree with TRBD2. Germline-derived CDR1 and CDR2 are SGHDN and FVKESK. CDR3 length: 17 residues.

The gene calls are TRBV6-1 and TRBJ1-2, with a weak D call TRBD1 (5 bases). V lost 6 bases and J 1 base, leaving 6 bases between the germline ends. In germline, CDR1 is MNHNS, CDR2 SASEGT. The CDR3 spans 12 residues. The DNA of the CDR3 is TGTGCCAGCAGACAGGTTAACTATGGCTACACCTTC. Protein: CASRQVNYGYTF.

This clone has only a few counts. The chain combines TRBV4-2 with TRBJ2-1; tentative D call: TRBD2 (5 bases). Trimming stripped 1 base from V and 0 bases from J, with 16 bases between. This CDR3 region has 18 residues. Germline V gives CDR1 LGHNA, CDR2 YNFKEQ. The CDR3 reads CASSQVEERISSYNEQFF. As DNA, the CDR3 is TGTGCCAGCAGCCAAGTCGAGGAGCGGATAAGCTCCTACAATGAGCAGTTCTTC.

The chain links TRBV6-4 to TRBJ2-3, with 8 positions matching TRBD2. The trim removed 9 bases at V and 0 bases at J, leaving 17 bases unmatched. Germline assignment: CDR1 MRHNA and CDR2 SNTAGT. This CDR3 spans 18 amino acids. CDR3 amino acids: CASVERGLVLGSTDTQYF. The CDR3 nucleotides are TGTGCCAGTGTTGAAAGGGGACTAGTCTTGGGAAGCACAGATACGCAGTATTTT.

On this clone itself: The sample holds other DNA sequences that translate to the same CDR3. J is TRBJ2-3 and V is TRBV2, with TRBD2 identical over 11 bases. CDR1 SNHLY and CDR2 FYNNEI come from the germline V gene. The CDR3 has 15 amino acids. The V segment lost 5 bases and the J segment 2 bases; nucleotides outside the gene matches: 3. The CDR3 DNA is TGTGCCAGCAGTCGGACTAGCGGGTCCACAGATACGCAGTATTTT. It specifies CASSRTSGSTDTQYF.

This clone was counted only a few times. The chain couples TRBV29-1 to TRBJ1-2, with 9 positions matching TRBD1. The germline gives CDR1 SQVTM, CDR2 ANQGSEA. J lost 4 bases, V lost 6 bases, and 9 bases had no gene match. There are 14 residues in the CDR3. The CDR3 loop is CSVRDRASVYGYTF. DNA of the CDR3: TGCAGCGTGAGGGACAGGGCTAGCGTCTATGGCTACACCTTC. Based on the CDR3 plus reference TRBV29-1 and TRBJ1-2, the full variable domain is SAVISQKPSRDICQRGTSLTIQCQVDSQVTMMFWYRQQPGQSLTLIATANQGSEATYESGFVIDKFPISRPNLTFSTLTVSNMSPEDSSIYLCSVRDRASVYGYTFGSGTRLTVV.

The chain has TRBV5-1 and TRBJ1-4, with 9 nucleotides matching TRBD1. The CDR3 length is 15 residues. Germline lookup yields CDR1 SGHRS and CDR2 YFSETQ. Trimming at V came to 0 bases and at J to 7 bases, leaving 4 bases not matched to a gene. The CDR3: CASSLGGQGAEKLFF. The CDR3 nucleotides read TGCGCCAGCAGCTTGGGGGGACAGGGTGCTGAAAAACTGTTTTTT.

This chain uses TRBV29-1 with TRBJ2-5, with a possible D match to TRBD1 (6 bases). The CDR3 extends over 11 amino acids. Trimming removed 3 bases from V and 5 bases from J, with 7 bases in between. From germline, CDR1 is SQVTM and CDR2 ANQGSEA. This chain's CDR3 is CSVDQGETQYF. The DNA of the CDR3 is TGCAGCGTTGACCAGGGGGAGACCCAGTACTTC. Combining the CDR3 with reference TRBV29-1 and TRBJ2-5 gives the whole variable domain SAVISQKPSRDICQRGTSLTIQCQVDSQVTMMFWYRQQPGQSLTLIATANQGSEATYESGFVIDKFPISRPNLTFSTLTVSNMSPEDSSIYLCSVDQGETQYFGPGTRLLVL.

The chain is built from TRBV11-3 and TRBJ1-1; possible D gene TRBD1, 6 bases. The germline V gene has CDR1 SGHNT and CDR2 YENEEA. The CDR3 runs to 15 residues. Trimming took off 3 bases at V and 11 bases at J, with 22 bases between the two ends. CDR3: CASSLFALDRGGAFF. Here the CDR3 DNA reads TGTGCCAGCAGCTTGTTTGCTCTGGACAGAGGTGGGGCTTTCTTT.

Written as DNA, the CDR3 is TGTGCCAGCAGTTTATTGTTAGGGGCCGACATTCAGTACTTC. Translation gives CASSLLLGADIQYF. J is TRBJ2-4 and V is TRBV28; tentatively, D is TRBD1 (5 bases). The CDR3 sequence is 14 residues long. V was shortened by 1 base and J by 8 bases, with 12 bases between the two germline ends. The germline CDR1 and CDR2 sequences are MDHEN and SYDVKM. Together with reference TRBV28 and TRBJ2-4, the CDR3 gives the full variable domain: DVKVTQSSRYLVKRTGEKVFLECVQDMDHENMFWYRQDPGLGLRLIYFSYDVKMKEKGDIPEGYSVSREKKERFSLILESASTNQTSMYLCASSLLLGADIQYFGAGTRLSVL.

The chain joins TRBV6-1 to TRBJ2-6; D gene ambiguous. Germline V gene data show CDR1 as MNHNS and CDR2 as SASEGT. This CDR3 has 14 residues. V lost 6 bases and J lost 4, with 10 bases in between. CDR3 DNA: TGTGCCAGCAGCTTCGGGTCCGGGGCCAACGTCCTGACTTTC. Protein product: CASSFGSGANVLTF.

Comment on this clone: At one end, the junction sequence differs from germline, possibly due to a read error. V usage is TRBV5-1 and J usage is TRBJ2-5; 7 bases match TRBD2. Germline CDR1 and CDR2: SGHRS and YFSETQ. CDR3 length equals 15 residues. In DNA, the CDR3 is TGCGCCAGCGGCTTGAGGGGAGGGCCTGAAGAGACCCAGTACTTC. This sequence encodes CASGLRGGPEETQYF.

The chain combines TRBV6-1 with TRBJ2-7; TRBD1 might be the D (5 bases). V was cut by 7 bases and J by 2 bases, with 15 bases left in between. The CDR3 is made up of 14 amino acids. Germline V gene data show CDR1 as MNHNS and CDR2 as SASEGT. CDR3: CASTSGIYTYEQYF. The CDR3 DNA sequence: TGTGCCAGCACCTCAGGGATTTACACCTACGAGCAGTACTTC.

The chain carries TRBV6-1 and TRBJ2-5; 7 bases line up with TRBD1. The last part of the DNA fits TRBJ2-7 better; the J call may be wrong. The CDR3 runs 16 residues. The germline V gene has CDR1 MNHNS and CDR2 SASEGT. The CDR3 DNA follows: TGTGCCAGCAGTGAAGCGCACAGACAGGGCCCCCACGAGCAGTACTTC. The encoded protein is CASSEAHRQGPHEQYF.

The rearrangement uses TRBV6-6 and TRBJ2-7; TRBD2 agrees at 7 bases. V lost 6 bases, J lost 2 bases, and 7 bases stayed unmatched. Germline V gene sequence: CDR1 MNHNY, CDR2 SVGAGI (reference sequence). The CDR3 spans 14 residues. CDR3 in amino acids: CASRRASGAYEQYF. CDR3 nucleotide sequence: TGTGCCAGCAGAAGGGCTAGCGGCGCCTACGAGCAGTACTTC.

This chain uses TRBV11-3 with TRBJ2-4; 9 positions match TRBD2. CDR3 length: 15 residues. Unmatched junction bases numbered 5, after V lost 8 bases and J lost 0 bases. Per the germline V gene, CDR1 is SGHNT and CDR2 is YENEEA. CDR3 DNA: TGTGCCAGCGGCAAGCGGGAGGAAGCCAAAAACATTCAGTACTTC. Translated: CASGKREEAKNIQYF. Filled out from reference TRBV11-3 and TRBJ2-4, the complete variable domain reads EAGVVQSPRYKIIEKKQPVAFWCNPISGHNTLYWYLQNLGQGPELLIRYENEEAVDDSQLPKDRFSAERLKGVDSTLKIQPAELGDSAVYLCASGKREEAKNIQYFGAGTRLSVL.

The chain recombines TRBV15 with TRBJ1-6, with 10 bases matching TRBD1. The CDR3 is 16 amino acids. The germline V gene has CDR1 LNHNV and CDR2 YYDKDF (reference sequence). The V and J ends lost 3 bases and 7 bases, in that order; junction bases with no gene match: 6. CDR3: CATSRDRGTWNSPLHF. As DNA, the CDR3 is TGTGCCACCAGCAGGGACAGGGGGACATGGAATTCACCCCTCCACTTT.

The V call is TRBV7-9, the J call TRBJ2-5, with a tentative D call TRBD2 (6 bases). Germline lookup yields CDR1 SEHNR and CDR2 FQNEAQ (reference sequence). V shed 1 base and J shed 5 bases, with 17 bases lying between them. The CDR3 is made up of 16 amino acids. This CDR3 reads CASSLDVGGRAETQYF. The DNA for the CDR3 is TGTGCCAGCAGCTTAGACGTCGGGGGTAGGGCGGAGACCCAGTACTTC.

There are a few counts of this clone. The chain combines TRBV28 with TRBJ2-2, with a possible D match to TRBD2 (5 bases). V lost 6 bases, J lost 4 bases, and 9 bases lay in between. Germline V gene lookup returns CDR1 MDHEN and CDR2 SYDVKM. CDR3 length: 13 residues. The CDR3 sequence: CASSEGGTGELFF. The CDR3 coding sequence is TGTGCCAGCAGCGAAGGAGGCACCGGGGAGCTGTTTTTT. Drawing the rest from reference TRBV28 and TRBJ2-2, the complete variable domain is DVKVTQSSRYLVKRTGEKVFLECVQDMDHENMFWYRQDPGLGLRLIYFSYDVKMKEKGDIPEGYSVSREKKERFSLILESASTNQTSMYLCASSEGGTGELFFGEGSRLTVL.

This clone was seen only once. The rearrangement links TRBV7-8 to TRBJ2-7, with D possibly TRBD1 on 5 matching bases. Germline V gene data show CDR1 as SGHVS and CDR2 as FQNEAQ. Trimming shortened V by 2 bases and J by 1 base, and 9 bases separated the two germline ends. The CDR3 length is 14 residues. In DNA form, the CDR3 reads TGTGCCAGCAGCTTACAGGGTCGATCCTACGAGCAGTACTTC. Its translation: CASSLQGRSYEQYF.

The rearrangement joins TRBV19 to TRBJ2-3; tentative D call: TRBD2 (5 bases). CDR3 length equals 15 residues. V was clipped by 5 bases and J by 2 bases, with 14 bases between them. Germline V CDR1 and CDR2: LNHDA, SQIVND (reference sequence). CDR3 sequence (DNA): TGTGCCAGTAGTGCGGACTCCCGAGCCACAGATACGCAGTATTTT. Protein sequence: CASSADSRATDTQYF. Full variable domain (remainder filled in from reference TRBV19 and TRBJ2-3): DGGITQSPKYLFRKEGQNVTLSCEQNLNHDAMYWYRQDPGQGLRLIYYSQIVNDFQKGDIAEGYSVSREKKESFPLTVTSAQKNPTAFYLCASSADSRATDTQYFGPGTRLTVL.